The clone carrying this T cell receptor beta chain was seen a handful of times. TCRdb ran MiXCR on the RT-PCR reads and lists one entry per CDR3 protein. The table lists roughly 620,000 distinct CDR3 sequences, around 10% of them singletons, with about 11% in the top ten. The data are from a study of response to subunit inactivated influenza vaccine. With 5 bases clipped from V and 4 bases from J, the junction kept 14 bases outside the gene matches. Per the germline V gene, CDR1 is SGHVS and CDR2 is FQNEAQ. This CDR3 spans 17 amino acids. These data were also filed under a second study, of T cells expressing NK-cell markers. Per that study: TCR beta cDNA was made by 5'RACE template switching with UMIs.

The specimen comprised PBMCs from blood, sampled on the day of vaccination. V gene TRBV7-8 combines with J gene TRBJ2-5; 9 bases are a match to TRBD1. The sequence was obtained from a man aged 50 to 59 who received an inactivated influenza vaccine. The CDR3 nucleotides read TGTGCCAGCAGCCCCAGCGGGACAGGGTGGTTGGGAGAGACCCAGTACTTC. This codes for CASSPSGTGWLGETQYF.